The clone carrying this TCR beta chain came up a few times. Its specificity is unknown. The V gene's germline CDR1 is MDHEN and CDR2 SYDVKM. Trimming stripped 7 bases from V and 5 bases from J, with 14 bases between. This CDR3 region has 13 residues. This specimen belongs to a study of radiotherapy plus CTLA-4 blockade in lung cancer. The table came from immunoSEQ multiplex PCR; TCRdb's copy has only in-frame clones and leaves some out. The data hold 70,000 to 90,000 clones, with around 79% observed a single time. The study's findings and limits: Strongest reported response predictors: early blood clone changes and post-radiation interferon-beta.

V and J are TRBV28 and TRBJ2-5, with unresolved D. The sample was peripheral blood, taken from a patient treated with radiotherapy plus ipilimumab. This clonotype was sampled from a human donor with non-small cell lung cancer whose response to radiotherapy plus ipilimumab could not be evaluated. Some clones in this sample may be carry-over from other donors' samples. This chain's CDR3 is CASTLGSWETQYF. Here the CDR3 DNA reads TGTGCCAGCACCTTGGGTAGCTGGGAGACCCAGTACTTC. Using reference TRBV28 and TRBJ2-5 for the parts outside the CDR3, the full variable domain is DVKVTQSSRYLVKRTGEKVFLECVQDMDHENMFWYRQDPGLGLRLIYFSYDVKMKEKGDIPEGYSVSREKKERFSLILESASTNQTSMYLCASTLGSWETQYFGPGTRLLVL.